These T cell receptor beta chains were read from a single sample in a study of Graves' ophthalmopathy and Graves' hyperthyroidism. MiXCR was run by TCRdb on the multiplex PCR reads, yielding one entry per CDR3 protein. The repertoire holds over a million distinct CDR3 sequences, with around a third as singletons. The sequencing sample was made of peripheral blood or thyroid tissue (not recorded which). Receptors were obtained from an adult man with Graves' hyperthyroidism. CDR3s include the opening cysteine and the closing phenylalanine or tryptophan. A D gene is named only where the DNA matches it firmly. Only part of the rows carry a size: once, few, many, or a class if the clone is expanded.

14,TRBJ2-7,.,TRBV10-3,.,TGTGCCAGCGGTCGCACGGGCACCTCCTACGAGCAGTACTTC,CASGRTGTSYEQYF
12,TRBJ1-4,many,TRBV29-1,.,TGCAGCGTTAAGGGGTTTAATGAAAAACTGTTTTTT,CSVKGFNEKLFF
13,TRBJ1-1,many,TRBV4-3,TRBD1,TGCGCCAGCAGCCAGACAGGGATCACTGAAGCTTTCTTT,CASSQTGITEAFF
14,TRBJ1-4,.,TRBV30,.,TGTGCCTGGAGGCACGGACTCAAGGATGGAAAACTGTTTTTT,CAWRHGLKDGKLFF
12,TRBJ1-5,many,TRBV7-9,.,TGTGCCAGCAGCTTTCTCAGTCAGCCCCAGCATTTT,CASSFLSQPQHF
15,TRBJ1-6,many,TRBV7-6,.,TGTGCCAGCAGCCGACAGGCGGGAGAGGATTCACCCCTCCACTTT,CASSRQAGEDSPLHF
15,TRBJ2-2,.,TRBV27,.,TGTGCCAGCAAAAAAGAGGCAGGGGTCACCGGGGAGCTGTTTTTT,CASKKEAGVTGELFF
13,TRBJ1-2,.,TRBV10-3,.,TGTGCCAGCAGTTACGGGACGGAGGGGGGCTACACCTTC,CASSYGTEGGYTF
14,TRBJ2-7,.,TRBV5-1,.,TGCGCCAGCAGGGAGAGGGGAAGCTCCTACGAGCAGTACTTC,CASRERGSSYEQYF
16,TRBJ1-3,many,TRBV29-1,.,TGCAGCGTTGAAGGAGGGGGGGACACTTCTGGAAACACCATATATTTT,CSVEGGGDTSGNTIYF
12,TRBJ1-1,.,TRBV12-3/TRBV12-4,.,TGTGCCAGCAGTCCGACAGCCACTGAAGCTTTCTTT,CASSPTATEAFF
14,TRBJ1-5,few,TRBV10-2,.,TGCGCCAGCAGGACAGCCCTTAGCAATCAGCCCCAGCATTTT,CASRTALSNQPQHF
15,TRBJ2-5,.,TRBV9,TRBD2,TGTGCCAGCAGCGTTGCGGGAGGGCCGGGGGAGACCCAGTACTTC,CASSVAGGPGETQYF
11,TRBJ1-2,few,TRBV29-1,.,TGCAGCGTTGTGCACGGCTATGGCTACACCTTC,CSVVHGYGYTF
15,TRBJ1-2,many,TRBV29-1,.,TGCAGCGTTGATTCTGTAGGGAATCCGGACTATGGCTACACCTTC,CSVDSVGNPDYGYTF
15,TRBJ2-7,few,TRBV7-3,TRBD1,TGTGCCAGCAGTTTATCACCGCAGGGGGCCTACGAGCAGTACTTC,CASSLSPQGAYEQYF
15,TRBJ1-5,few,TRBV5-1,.,TGCGCCAGCAGCCCCGCGGGACACCTCAATCAGCCCCAGCATTTT,CASSPAGHLNQPQHF
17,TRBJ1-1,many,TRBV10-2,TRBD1,TGCGCCAGCAGTGTACCGCCCCGACAGGGTTGGAACACTGAAGCTTTCTTT,CASSVPPRQGWNTEAFF
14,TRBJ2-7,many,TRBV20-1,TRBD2,TGCAGTGCTAGAGATAGACTAGCGGCGGGGGAGCAGTACTTC,CSARDRLAAGEQYF
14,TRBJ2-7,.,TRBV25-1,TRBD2,TGTGCCAGCTCAAAGGGAGGGCCATGGTACGAGCAGTACTTC,CASSKGGPWYEQYF
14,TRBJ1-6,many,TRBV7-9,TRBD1,TGTGCCAGCAGTAGGGGGACAGTAAATTCACCCCTCCACTTT,CASSRGTVNSPLHF
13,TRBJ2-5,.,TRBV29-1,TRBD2,TGCAGCGTTGACGGCGGGAGAAGGGAGACCCAGTACTTC,CSVDGGRRETQYF
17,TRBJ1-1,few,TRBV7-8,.,TGTGCCAGCAGTTACCCAGCTTCGCGCCGCCGGAACACTGAAGCTTTCTTT,CASSYPASRRRNTEAFF
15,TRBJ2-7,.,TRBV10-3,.,TGTGCCAGCAGTTACGGGCCTATCCCCTCCTACGAGCAGTACTTC,CASSYGPIPSYEQYF
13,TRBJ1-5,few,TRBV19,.,TGTGCCAGTACCCAAAATAGAGTCAAGCCCCAGCATTTT,CASTQNRVKPQHF
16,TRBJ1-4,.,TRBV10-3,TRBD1,TGTGCCGCAATCCCGGGACAGGGGGCTATCAATGAAAAACTGTTTTTT,CAAIPGQGAINEKLFF
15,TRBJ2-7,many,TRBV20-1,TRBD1,TGCAGTGCTAGAGATGGAGGGACAGGGGGCTACGAGCAGTACTTC,CSARDGGTGGYEQYF
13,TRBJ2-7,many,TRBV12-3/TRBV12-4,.,TGTGCCAGCAGGCCCGGGGCCACCTACGAGCAGTACTTC,CASRPGATYEQYF
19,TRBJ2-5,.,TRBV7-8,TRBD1,TGTGCCAGCAGCCCATGGTCGCTTGGGACAGGGGGCAGCCAAGAGACCCAGTACTTC,CASSPWSLGTGGSQETQYF
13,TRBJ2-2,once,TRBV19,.,TGTGCCACTTCTTGGGTGGGCACCGGGGAGCTGTTTTTT,CATSWVGTGELFF
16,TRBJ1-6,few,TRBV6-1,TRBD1,TGTGCCAGCAGCGAGGGGACAGCCTCCTATAATTCACCCCTCCACTTT,CASSEGTASYNSPLHF
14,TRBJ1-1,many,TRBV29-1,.,TGCAGCGCCCGGTCCCGGGACGTCAACACTGAAGCTTTCTTT,CSARSRDVNTEAFF
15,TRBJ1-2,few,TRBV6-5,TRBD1,TGTGCCAGCAGGTACAGGGGGCGCGAAAACTATGGCTACACCTTC,CASRYRGRENYGYTF
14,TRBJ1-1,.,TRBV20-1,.,TGCAGTGCCAAAGACGCCAGGAGGAACACTGAAGCTTTCTTT,CSAKDARRNTEAFF
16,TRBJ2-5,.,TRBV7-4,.,TGTGCCAGCAGCTACCTAGGGCTAGGTCTAAGCGAGACCCAGTACTTC,CASSYLGLGLSETQYF
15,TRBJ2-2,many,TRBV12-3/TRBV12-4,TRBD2,TGTGCCAGCGTTGGGCGGGAGTTGTGGACCGGGGAGCTGTTTTTT,CASVGRELWTGELFF
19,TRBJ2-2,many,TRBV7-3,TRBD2,TGTGCCAGCAGCTTACGCGCGGGTAGCGGGAGAATAAGCACCGGGGAGCTGTTTTTT,CASSLRAGSGRISTGELFF
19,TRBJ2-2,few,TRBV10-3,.,TGTGCCATCAGTGAGCACTCGGGTGCAGTCTTCGCGAACACCGGGGAGCTGTTTTTT,CAISEHSGAVFANTGELFF